A single sample is the source of the 17 T cell receptor beta chains below, sequenced in a study of CD8 T cells in ankylosing spondylitis. Study-wide results and limits: It appeared that ankylosing spondylitis blood was characterized by a TCR beta motif of under ten highly homologous variants.

TCRdb reprocessed the 5' RACE reads via MiXCR and lists one record per CDR3 protein. The sample carries a few hundred thousand distinct CDR3 sequences, around 22% recorded once. These receptors are not linked to any known antigen. Sequenced: blood, either unsorted or a sorted T cell fraction (not recorded which). Source of these receptors: a male donor with ankylosing spondylitis.

This clonotype was picked up many times. V is TRBV7-2 and J is TRBJ2-7; either TRBD1 or TRBD2 may fit D (7 bases each). This CDR3 is built from 16 residues. Per the germline V gene, CDR1 is SGHTA and CDR2 is FQGNSA. The V gene lost 1 base and the J gene lost 0 bases, with 13 bases spanning the gap. The CDR3 sequence: CASSLEGASGSYEQYF. The CDR3 DNA is TGTGCCAGCAGCTTAGAGGGGGCTAGCGGCTCCTACGAGCAGTACTTC.

This CDR3 reads CASSYGAPGAKNIQYF. The CDR3 DNA follows: TGTGCCAGCAGTTACGGGGCCCCGGGGGCCAAAAACATTCAGTACTTC. The J gene is TRBJ2-4, the V gene TRBV6-2 or TRBV6-3; D assignment may be TRBD1 or TRBD2 (5 bases each). Trimming pared 2 bases from V and 1 base from J, leaving 12 bases between. Looked up from germline, CDR1 is MNHEY and CDR2 is SVGEGT. The CDR3 covers 16 residues.

This clonotype appeared a few times. The chain uses TRBV12-3 or TRBV12-4 and TRBJ2-7; D gene ambiguous. The V end was cut by 0 bases, the J end by 0 bases, with 6 bases between. CDR3 length equals 14 residues. The CDR3 DNA reads TGTGCCAGCAGTTTAGCGGGAATCTCCTACGAGCAGTACTTC. Protein: CASSLAGISYEQYF.

This clonotype was found a few times. The gene calls are TRBV28 and TRBJ2-2; TRBD1 matches 7 bases. This CDR3 is 13 amino acids long. V dropped 9 bases and J dropped 1; count of bases not matched to a gene: 2. CDR1 and CDR2 from the germline V gene are MDHEN and SYDVKM. The CDR3 DNA reads as TGTGCCAGTTGGACAGGGAACACCGGGGAGCTGTTTTTT. Translated: CASWTGNTGELFF.

The chain joins TRBV2 to TRBJ2-7, with D uncertain. The CDR3 totals 12 residues. V was shortened by 6 bases and J by 2 bases, with 8 bases between the two germline ends. Germline assignment: CDR1 SNHLY and CDR2 FYNNEI. The DNA for the CDR3 is TGTGCCAGCAGGTCTATTCCCTACGAGCAGTACTTC. Translating it yields CASRSIPYEQYF.

The sample holds a few counts of this clonotype. This chain connects TRBV28 to TRBJ2-3; the D gene could be TRBD1 or TRBD2 (5 bases each). The CDR3 is 15 residues long. Trimming removed 4 bases at V and 7 bases at J, with 18 bases between. CDR1 and CDR2 from the germline V gene are MDHEN and SYDVKM. CDR3 sequence (DNA): TGTGCCAGCAGTTCGGGCTCTTGGGGGTCAAATACGCAGTATTTT. Encoded protein: CASSSGSWGSNTQYF. The full variable domain, completed using reference TRBV28 and TRBJ2-3, is DVKVTQSSRYLVKRTGEKVFLECVQDMDHENMFWYRQDPGLGLRLIYFSYDVKMKEKGDIPEGYSVSREKKERFSLILESASTNQTSMYLCASSSGSWGSNTQYFGPGTRLTVL.

In this sample, this clonotype turned up a few times. The chain employs TRBV12-3 or TRBV12-4 and TRBJ2-3; 10 bases map to TRBD1. The CDR3 length is 16 residues. V shed 4 bases, J shed 4 bases, and the junction held 8 bases outside the gene matches. The CDR3 bases are TGTGCCAGCAGTTCGTGGGACAGGGGAGGACCAGATACGCAGTATTTT. It codes for CASSSWDRGGPDTQYF.

This rearrangement joins TRBV4-3 to TRBJ2-1; no clear D. Trimming pared 0 bases from V and 0 bases from J, leaving 3 bases between. The CDR3 is made up of 14 amino acids. The germline V gene has CDR1 LGHNA and CDR2 YSLEER. CDR3 DNA sequence: TGCGCCAGCAGCCAAGAGGTCTCCTACAATGAGCAGTTCTTC. Its protein product is CASSQEVSYNEQFF.

The chain has TRBV29-1 and TRBJ2-1; TRBD1 agrees at 10 bases. Germline CDR1 SQVTM, CDR2 ANQGSEA. V was pared by 4 bases and J by 5 bases, with 5 bases of the junction left unmatched. The CDR3 loop spans 14 amino acids. DNA for the CDR3: TGCAGCGTTGTGGGACAGGGGAGGCACAATGAGCAGTTCTTC. Its protein product is CSVVGQGRHNEQFF.

This clonotype was seen a few times. The chain joins TRBV20-1 to TRBJ2-7, with 8 bases matching TRBD1. V was clipped by 2 bases and J by 3 bases; unmatched bases: 3. The germline V gene has CDR1 DFQATT and CDR2 SNEGSKA (reference sequence). This CDR3 is built from 13 residues. The CDR3 region has the DNA TGCAGTGCTAGACCAGGACAGGGCTACGAGCAGTACTTC. Protein: CSARPGQGYEQYF.

The table lists this clonotype with a few counts. V gene TRBV28 combines with J gene TRBJ1-3; TRBD1 aligns across 8 bases. V dropped 5 bases and J dropped 1; count of bases not matched to a gene: 10. The CDR3 totals 17 residues. Germline V CDR1 and CDR2: MDHEN, SYDVKM. The DNA for the CDR3 is TGTGCCAGCAGTACCCGGACAGGGCTAGGTTCTGGAAACACCATATATTTT. The encoded protein is CASSTRTGLGSGNTIYF.

This clonotype was counted at least ten times. The chain has TRBV3-1 and TRBJ2-3, with D perhaps TRBD2 (5 bases). Per the germline V gene, CDR1 is LGHDT and CDR2 is YNNKEL (reference sequence). This CDR3 region has 12 residues. Trimming cost V 5 bases and J 7 bases, with 10 bases left between them. This chain's CDR3 is CASSSTGNTQYF. As DNA, the CDR3 is TGTGCCAGCAGCTCCACCGGGAATACGCAGTATTTT.

This clonotype was recorded a few times. The gene calls are TRBV7-9 and TRBJ1-6; TRBD1 might be the D (6 bases). The V gene lost 5 bases and the J gene lost 7 bases, with 15 bases spanning the gap. CDR1 is SEHNR, CDR2 FQNEAQ, per germline (reference sequence). The CDR3 consists of 15 residues. The CDR3 protein is CASSPSQGWNSPLHF. The DNA of the CDR3 is TGTGCCAGCAGCCCCAGTCAGGGGTGGAATTCACCCCTCCACTTT.

This clonotype was detected many times. This chain connects TRBV10-3 to TRBJ2-7, with D possibly TRBD2 on 5 matching bases. Trimming removed 10 bases at V and 0 bases at J, with 16 bases between. Looked up from germline, CDR1 is ENHRY and CDR2 is SYGVKD. The CDR3 is 14 amino acids. CDR3 protein: CATSPGRDSYEQYF. The CDR3 coding sequence is TGTGCCACCTCGCCGGGTCGGGACTCCTACGAGCAGTACTTC.

The rearrangement links TRBV11-2 to TRBJ2-2; D ambiguous. Between the trimmed V and J ends, which lost 3 bases and 4 bases, there was a span of 12 bases. In germline, CDR1 is SGHAT, CDR2 FQNNGV. This CDR3 spans 15 amino acids. CDR3 in amino acids: CASSLMTGRTGELFF. For the CDR3, the DNA is TGTGCCAGCAGCTTGATGACCGGGCGCACCGGGGAGCTGTTTTTT.

The chain uses TRBV11-2 and TRBJ1-3, with D possibly being TRBD1 (5 bases). The V and J ends lost 5 bases and 4 bases respectively, with 9 bases between them. The CDR3 length is 13 residues. From germline, CDR1 is SGHAT and CDR2 FQNNGV. CDR3 region: CASSTTVGNTIYF. The CDR3 DNA follows: TGTGCCAGCAGCACGACAGTAGGAAACACCATATATTTT.

The rearrangement joins TRBV20-1 to TRBJ1-6, with TRBD1 as a possible D gene (5 bases). Trimming took 6 bases from V and 8 from J, leaving 17 bases between them. From germline, CDR1 is DFQATT and CDR2 SNEGSKA (reference sequence). The CDR3 loop spans 14 amino acids. The CDR3 reads CSATVRAVDSPLHF. As DNA, the CDR3 is TGCAGTGCCACCGTCAGGGCCGTTGATTCACCCCTCCACTTT.